This entry lists 5 T cell receptor beta chains sequenced from one sample in a study of T cell changes during pregnancy in multiple sclerosis. TCRdb keeps only in-frame clones here, not all; method: immunoSEQ multiplex PCR. The table records roughly 59,000 clones, 91% of them present only once. The sample in question was peripheral blood, obtained in the third trimester of pregnancy. The receptors here all came from a female donor in good health, enrolled as a control in a pregnancy study.

This clone was seen just once. The rearrangement uses TRBV6-1 and TRBJ2-3; tentatively, D is TRBD2 (7 bases). V gave up 5 bases and J gave up 4 bases, with 10 bases separating them. The CDR3 is 13 residues long. Per germline, CDR1 MNHNS and CDR2 SASEGT. CDR3: CASSRGGADTQYF. The CDR3 region has the DNA TGTGCCAGCAGTAGGGGGGGCGCAGATACGCAGTATTTT.

The rearrangement uses TRBV7-3 and TRBJ1-1; D not resolved. Germline CDR1 SGHTA, CDR2 FQGTGA. The CDR3 has 13 amino acids. The V end lost 5 bases, the J end lost 1 base, and 8 bases lay between the germline ends. The CDR3 spells CASSLGRNTEAFF. In DNA form, the CDR3 reads TGTGCCAGCAGCCTAGGTAGGAACACTGAAGCTTTCTTT. Using reference TRBV7-3 and TRBJ1-1 for the parts outside the CDR3, the full variable domain is GAGVSQTPSNKVTEKGKYVELRCDPISGHTALYWYRQSLGQGPEFLIYFQGTGAADDSGLPNDRFFAVRPEGSVSTLKIQRTERGDSAVYLCASSLGRNTEAFFGQGTRLTVV.

The chain combines TRBV4-3 with TRBJ1-2; 7 positions agree with TRBD1. CDR3 length: 15 amino acids. Germline CDR1 reads LGHNA; CDR2 reads YSLEER. The V and J ends lost 4 bases and 5 bases, in that order; junction bases with no gene match: 10. The CDR3 DNA sequence: TGCGCCAGCAGCCGACAAACGGGACAGTTGTATGGCTACACCTTC. Translating gives CASSRQTGQLYGYTF.

This chain uses TRBV9 with TRBJ2-1; TRBD1 aligns across 7 bases. The V gene's germline CDR1 is SGDLS and CDR2 YYNGEE. The CDR3 length is 17 residues. J lost 4 bases, V lost 0 bases, and 10 bases had no gene match. The CDR3 loop is CASSVASGQSPYNEQFF. CDR3 bases: TGTGCCAGCAGCGTAGCCTCGGGACAGAGTCCTTACAATGAGCAGTTCTTC.

The CDR3 loop reads CASSDTVTSWNTEAFF. In DNA, the CDR3 is TGTGCCAGCAGTGATACTGTGACATCTTGGAACACTGAAGCTTTCTTT. J is TRBJ1-1 and V is TRBV28, with D uncertain. Trimming pared 5 bases from V and 1 base from J, leaving 17 bases between. This CDR3 region has 16 residues. CDR1 MDHEN and CDR2 SYDVKM come from the germline V gene.